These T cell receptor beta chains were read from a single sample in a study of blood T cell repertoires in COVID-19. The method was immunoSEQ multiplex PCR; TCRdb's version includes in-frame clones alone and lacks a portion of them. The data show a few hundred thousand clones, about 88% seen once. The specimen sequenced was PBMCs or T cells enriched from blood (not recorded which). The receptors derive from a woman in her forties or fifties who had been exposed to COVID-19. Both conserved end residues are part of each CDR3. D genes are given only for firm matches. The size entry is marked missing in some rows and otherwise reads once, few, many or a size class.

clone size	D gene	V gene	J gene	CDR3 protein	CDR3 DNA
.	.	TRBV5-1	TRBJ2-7	CASRSGKPGGNEQYF	TGCGCCAGCAGATCGGGAAAACCAGGAGGAAACGAGCAGTACTTC
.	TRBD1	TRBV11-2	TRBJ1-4	CASSLEDRGEKLFF	TGTGCCAGCAGCTTAGAGGACAGGGGTGAAAAACTGTTTTTT
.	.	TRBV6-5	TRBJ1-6	CASSPDWKNSPLHF	TGTGCCAGCAGTCCAGACTGGAAGAATTCACCCCTCCACTTT
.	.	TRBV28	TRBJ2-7	CASSLYRDDYYEQYF	TGTGCCAGCAGCCTGTACAGGGATGACTACTACGAGCAGTACTTC
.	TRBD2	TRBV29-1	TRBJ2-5	CSARREVETQYF	TGCAGCGCCCGGCGGGAGGTAGAGACCCAGTACTTC
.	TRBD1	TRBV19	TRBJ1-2	CASSIGMGQGAEGYTF	TGTGCCAGTAGTATCGGGATGGGACAGGGGGCTGAAGGCTACACCTTC
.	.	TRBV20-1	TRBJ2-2	CSASLTGELFF	TGCAGTGCTAGCCTCACCGGGGAGCTGTTTTTT
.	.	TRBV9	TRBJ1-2	CASSITQSSNGYTF	TGTGCCAGCAGCATCACACAGAGTTCAAATGGCTACACCTTC
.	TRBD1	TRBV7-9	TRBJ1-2	CASSFSGDSYGYTF	TGTGCCAGCAGCTTCTCAGGGGACAGCTATGGCTACACCTTC
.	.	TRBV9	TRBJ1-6	CASSLGGENSPLHF	TGTGCCAGCAGCCTCGGAGGGGAGAATTCACCCCTCCACTTT
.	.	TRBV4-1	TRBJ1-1	CASSHVYSNTEAFF	TGCGCCAGCAGCCACGTGTACAGTAACACTGAAGCTTTCTTT
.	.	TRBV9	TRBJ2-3	CASSSRGWTDTQYF	TGTGCCAGCAGCTCCCGGGGTTGGACAGATACGCAGTATTTT
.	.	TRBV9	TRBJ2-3	CASSSLRISGTDTQYF	TGTGCCAGCAGCTCACTGAGGATTAGTGGCACAGATACGCAGTATTTT
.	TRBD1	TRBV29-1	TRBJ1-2	CSVKTGLANYGYTF	TGCAGCGTCAAGACAGGGCTAGCTAACTATGGCTACACCTTC
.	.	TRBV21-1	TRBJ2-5	CASNRSQRRETQYF	TGTGCCAGCAACCGGAGTCAAAGAAGGGAGACCCAGTACTTC
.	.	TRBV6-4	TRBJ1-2	CASSDTPEAVNGYTF	TGTGCCAGCAGTGATACACCTGAGGCAGTTAATGGCTACACCTTC
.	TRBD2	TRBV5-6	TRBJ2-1	CASSLGLATNEQFF	TGTGCCAGCAGCCTGGGACTAGCCACCAATGAGCAGTTCTTC
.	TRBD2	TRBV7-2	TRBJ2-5	CASSSPSGGRVETQYF	TGTGCCAGCAGCTCACCTAGCGGGGGTAGGGTGGAGACCCAGTACTTC
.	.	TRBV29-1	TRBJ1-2	CSALGRVYGYTF	TGCAGCGCCCTAGGGCGGGTCTATGGCTACACCTTC
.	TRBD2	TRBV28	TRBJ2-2	CASLAGGRELFF	TGTGCCAGCTTAGCGGGGGGACGGGAGCTGTTTTTT
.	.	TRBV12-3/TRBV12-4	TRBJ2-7	CASSLRDIYEQYF	TGTGCCAGCAGTCTCCGGGACATCTACGAGCAGTACTTC
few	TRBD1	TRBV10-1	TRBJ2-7	CASRGDREGTYEQYF	TGCGCCAGCAGAGGTGACAGGGAAGGAACCTACGAGCAGTACTTC
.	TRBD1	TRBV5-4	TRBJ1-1	CASSLPGGTTEAFF	TGTGCCAGCAGCCTCCCAGGGGGTACGACTGAAGCTTTCTTT
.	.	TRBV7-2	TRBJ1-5	CASSPDPRGPNQPQHF	TGTGCCAGCAGTCCAGACCCCAGGGGACCTAATCAGCCCCAGCATTTT
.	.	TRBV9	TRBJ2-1	CASSARQIPYNEQFF	TGTGCCAGCAGCGCCCGACAAATTCCCTACAATGAGCAGTTCTTC
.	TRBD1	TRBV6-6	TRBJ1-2	CASSPTGVGGNGYTF	TGTGCCAGCAGTCCAACAGGGGTAGGAGGGAATGGCTACACCTTC
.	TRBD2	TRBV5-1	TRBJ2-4	CASSLGLAGGREPVF	TGCGCCAGCAGCTTGGGGCTAGCGGGGGGTCGAGAGCCCGTTTTC
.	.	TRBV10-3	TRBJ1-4	CAISEGQGSEKLFF	TGTGCCATCAGTGAAGGGCAGGGTTCTGAAAAACTGTTTTTT
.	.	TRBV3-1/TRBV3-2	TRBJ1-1	CASSHGVGREAFF	TGTGCCAGCAGCCACGGGGTTGGTCGGGAAGCTTTCTTT
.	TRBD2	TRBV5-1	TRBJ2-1	CASSPRGGLSYNEQFF	TGCGCCAGCAGCCCACGGGGGGGCCTTTCCTACAATGAGCAGTTCTTC
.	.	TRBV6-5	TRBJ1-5	CASTQRGLGQPQHF	TGTGCCAGCACCCAAAGAGGGCTAGGTCAGCCCCAGCATTTT
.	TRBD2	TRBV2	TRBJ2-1	CASGGGDHSSEQFF	TGTGCCAGCGGGGGAGGGGACCACAGTAGTGAGCAGTTCTTC
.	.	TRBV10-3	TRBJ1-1	CAISRSRDLNTEAFF	TGTGCCATCAGTCGCTCGCGGGACCTGAACACTGAAGCTTTCTTT
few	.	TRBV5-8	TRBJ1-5	CASSLDRFGPQHF	TGTGCCAGCAGCTTAGACAGGTTCGGGCCCCAGCATTTT
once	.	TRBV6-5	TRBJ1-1	CASRVMQGPTEAFF	TGTGCCAGCAGAGTTATGCAGGGCCCCACTGAAGCTTTCTTT
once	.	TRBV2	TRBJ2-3	CASSDSGGNTDTQYF	TGTGCCAGCAGCGATTCAGGAGGGAACACAGATACGCAGTATTTT
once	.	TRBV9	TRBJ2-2	CASSVRGGELFF	TGTGCCAGCAGCGTAAGGGGCGGGGAGCTGTTTTTT
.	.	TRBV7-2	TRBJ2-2	CASSLVASGELFF	TGTGCCAGCAGCTTAGTGGCCTCCGGGGAGCTGTTTTTT
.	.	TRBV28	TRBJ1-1	CASSPGHSNTEAFF	TGTGCCAGCAGTCCTGGACACTCGAACACTGAAGCTTTCTTT
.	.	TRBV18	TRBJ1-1	CASSRADLNTEAFF	TGTGCCAGCTCACGAGCGGATTTGAACACTGAAGCTTTCTTT
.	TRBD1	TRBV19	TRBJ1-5	CAISGTGGPNQPQHF	TGTGCCATCTCCGGGACAGGGGGCCCCAATCAGCCCCAGCATTTT
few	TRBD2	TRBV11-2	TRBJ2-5	CASSLRLGTSGAQETQYF	TGTGCCAGCAGCTTACGTCTAGGAACTAGCGGGGCACAAGAGACCCAGTACTTC
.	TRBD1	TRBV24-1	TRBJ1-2	CATSGDSLYYGYTF	TGTGCCACCAGTGGGGACAGTTTGTACTATGGCTACACCTTC
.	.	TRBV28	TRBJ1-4	CASSPHRVGNEKLFF	TGTGCCAGCAGTCCCCACAGGGTGGGAAATGAAAAACTGTTTTTT
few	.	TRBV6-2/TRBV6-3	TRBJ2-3	CASSPLVTVGVTQYF	TGTGCCAGCAGTCCCCTAGTGACCGTCGGGGTTACGCAGTATTTT
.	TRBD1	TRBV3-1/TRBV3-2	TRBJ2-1	CASSQPDRLTEQFF	TGTGCCAGCAGCCAACCGGACAGGCTAACTGAGCAGTTCTTC
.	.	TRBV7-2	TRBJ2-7	CASSPGGGRGSSYEQYF	TGTGCCAGCAGCCCCGGAGGGGGGCGGGGGAGCTCCTACGAGCAGTACTTC
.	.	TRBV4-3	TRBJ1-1	CASSQDGGGTEAFF	TGCGCCAGCAGCCAAGATGGGGGGGGCACTGAAGCTTTCTTT
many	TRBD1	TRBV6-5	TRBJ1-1	CASSTRTGGFTEAFF	TGTGCCAGCAGTACTCGGACAGGGGGATTCACTGAAGCTTTCTTT
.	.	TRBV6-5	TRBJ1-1	CASNFGSSGEAFF	TGTGCCAGCAATTTCGGATCCTCAGGTGAAGCTTTCTTT
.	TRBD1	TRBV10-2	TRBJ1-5	CASRDAGGLNQPQHF	TGCGCCAGCAGAGACGCAGGGGGCCTCAATCAGCCCCAGCATTTT
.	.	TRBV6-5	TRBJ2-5	CASSSRFSGNQETQYF	TGTGCCAGCAGTTCCAGGTTTAGCGGAAACCAAGAGACCCAGTACTTC
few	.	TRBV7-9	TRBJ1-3	CASSLGRGEGNTIYF	TGTGCCAGCAGCTTAGGCAGGGGCGAAGGAAACACCATATATTTT
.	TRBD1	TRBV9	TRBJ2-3	CASSPSWGGGQGVRTDTQYF	TGTGCCAGCAGCCCCAGTTGGGGAGGGGGACAGGGGGTCCGCACAGATACGCAGTATTTT
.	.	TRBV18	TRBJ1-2	CASSPKNGGDYGYTF	TGTGCCAGCTCACCAAAAAACGGCGGAGACTATGGCTACACCTTC